Reported below is one T cell receptor (beta chain). This clone was counted a few times. The antigen it binds to is not known. Base quality data are lacking; no much larger clone is found one base away. The immunoSEQ Assay, a bias-controlled multiplex PCR, was used to amplify TCRbeta CDR3 regions from genomic DNA. The study's own analysis went as follows. The number of nucleated cells in each sample was estimated from the amplification of reference gene primers within the assay. Sequence reads were collapsed and filtered to measure the absolute abundance of every unique TCRbeta CDR3 rearrangement. Productive Simpson clonality was computed per sample as the square root of Simpson's diversity index over productive rearrangements. As stored in TCRdb, this immuneACCESS dataset retains in-frame rearrangements with V and J assigned. A fraction of the clones does not appear; measured against another copy, unresolved V genes explain less than half of the discrepancy, and the remainder lacks a known reason. Clone size and V and J calls were adopted from that table, with D and trimming inferred from the DNA. This sample comprises roughly 150,000 clones, approximately 78% of them detected only once. The ten most abundant clones make up 11% of the sample.

Samples from volunteer blood donors who had recovered from COVID-19 were contributed by a second Seattle source. Whole blood was collected in K2EDTA tubes by collaborating institutions according to the institutions' own protocols. For TCRbeta analysis, collaborators shipped samples as frozen whole blood, isolated PBMCs, or DNA extracted from either of those sample types. The data are from a study of blood T cell repertoires in COVID-19 (TCRdb year 2020). As for the study more broadly: Collaborator samples came from the United States, Italy and Spain and covered acute and convalescent phases of COVID-19. The prospective study material was composed of cDNA or gDNA derived from T cells, B-cell-depleted T cells, or PBMCs. Subjects who had been exposed to COVID-19, were actively infected with it, or had recovered from it provided the deeply sampled blood TCRbeta repertoires that made up the dataset. The repertoires were released in a freely available public database meant as a resource for research on the immune response to SARS-CoV-2. The samples were drawn from the first 160 participants of the ongoing ImmuneRACE study and from under 1,500 subjects provided by 6 global collaborators. Sample metadata almost always included a de-identified subject ID, COVID-19 status, age in years and sex. Where HLA class I and class II types were available, the types were taken from metadata supplied by the sample provider, not from assay-based typing.

Overall study results and their limits: The amount of clinical and demographic metadata varied by source and participant and was provided uncurated.

Sequencing was done on a sample of peripheral blood. The sequence derives from a man in his sixties who had recovered from COVID-19.

The nucleotide sequence is TGTGCCAGCAGCTCCGGACTAGCGGTAAATGAGCAGTTCTTC. The resulting protein is CASSSGLAVNEQFF. The V gene is TRBV7-2 and the J gene is TRBJ2-1; the junction holds 10 bases that match TRBD2. The germline V gene yields SGHTA for CDR1 and FQGNSA for CDR2. V trim: 4 bases; J trim: 7 bases; unmatched bases: 4. From the cysteine through the phenylalanine, the CDR3 covers 14 amino acids. Just the 42-base CDR3 DNA is kept, in frame starting at base 1.